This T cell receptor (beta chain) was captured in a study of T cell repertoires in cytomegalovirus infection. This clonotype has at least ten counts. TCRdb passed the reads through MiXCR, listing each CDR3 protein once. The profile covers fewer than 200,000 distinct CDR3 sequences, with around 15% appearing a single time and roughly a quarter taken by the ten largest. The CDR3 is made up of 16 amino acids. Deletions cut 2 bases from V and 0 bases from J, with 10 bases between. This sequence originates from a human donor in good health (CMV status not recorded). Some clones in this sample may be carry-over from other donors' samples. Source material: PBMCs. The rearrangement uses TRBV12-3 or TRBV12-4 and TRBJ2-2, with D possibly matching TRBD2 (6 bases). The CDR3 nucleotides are TGTGCCAGCAGTTTATTTAGCGGCTCGAACACCGGGGAGCTGTTTTTT. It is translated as CASSLFSGSNTGELFF.